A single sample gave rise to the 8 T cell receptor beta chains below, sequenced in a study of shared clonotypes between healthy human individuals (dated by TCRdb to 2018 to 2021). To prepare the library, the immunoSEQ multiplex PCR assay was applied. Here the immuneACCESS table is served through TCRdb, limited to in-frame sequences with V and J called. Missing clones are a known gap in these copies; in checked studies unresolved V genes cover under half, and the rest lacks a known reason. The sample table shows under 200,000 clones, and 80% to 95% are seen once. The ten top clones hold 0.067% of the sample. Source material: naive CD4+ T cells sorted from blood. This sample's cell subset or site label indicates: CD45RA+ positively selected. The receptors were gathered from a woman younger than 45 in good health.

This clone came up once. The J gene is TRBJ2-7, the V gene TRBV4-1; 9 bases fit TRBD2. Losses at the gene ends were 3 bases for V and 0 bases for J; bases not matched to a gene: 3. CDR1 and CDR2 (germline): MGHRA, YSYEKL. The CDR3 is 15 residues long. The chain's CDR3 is CASSHTSGRSYEQYF. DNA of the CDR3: TGCGCCAGCAGCCACACTAGCGGGCGCTCCTACGAGCAGTACTTC.

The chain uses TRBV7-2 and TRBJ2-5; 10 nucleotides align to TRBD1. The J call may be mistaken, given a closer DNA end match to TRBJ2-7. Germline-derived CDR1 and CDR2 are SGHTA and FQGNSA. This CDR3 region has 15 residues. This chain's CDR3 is CASSWTGGYLYEQYF. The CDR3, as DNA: TGTGCCAGCAGCTGGACAGGGGGATACCTCTACGAGCAGTACTTC.

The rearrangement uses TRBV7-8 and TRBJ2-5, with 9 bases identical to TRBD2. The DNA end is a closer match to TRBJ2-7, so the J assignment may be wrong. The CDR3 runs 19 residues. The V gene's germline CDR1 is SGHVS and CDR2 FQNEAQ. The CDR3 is CASSLGPAQGAGGAYEQYF. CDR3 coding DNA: TGTGCCAGCAGCTTAGGGCCCGCCCAGGGTGCGGGAGGGGCCTACGAGCAGTACTTC.

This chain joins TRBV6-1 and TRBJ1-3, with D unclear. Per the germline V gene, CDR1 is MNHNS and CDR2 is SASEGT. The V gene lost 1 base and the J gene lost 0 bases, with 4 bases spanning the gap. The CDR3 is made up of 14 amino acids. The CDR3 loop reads CASSEGHSGNTIYF. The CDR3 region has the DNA TGTGCCAGCAGTGAAGGCCACTCTGGAAACACCATATATTTT.

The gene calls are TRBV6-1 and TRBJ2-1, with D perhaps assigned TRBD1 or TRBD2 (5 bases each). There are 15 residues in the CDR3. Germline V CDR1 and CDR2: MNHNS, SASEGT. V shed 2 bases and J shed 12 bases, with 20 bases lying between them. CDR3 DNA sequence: TGTGCCAGCAGTGAATTGGGACCCGACAAATCGGGGCAGTTCTTC. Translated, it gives CASSELGPDKSGQFF.

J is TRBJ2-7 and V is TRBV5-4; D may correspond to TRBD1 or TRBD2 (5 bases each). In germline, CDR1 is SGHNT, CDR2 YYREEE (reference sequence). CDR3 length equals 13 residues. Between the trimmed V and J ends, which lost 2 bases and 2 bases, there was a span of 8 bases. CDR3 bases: TGTGCCAGCAGCTTCGGGACCGCCTACGAGCAGTACTTC. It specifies CASSFGTAYEQYF.

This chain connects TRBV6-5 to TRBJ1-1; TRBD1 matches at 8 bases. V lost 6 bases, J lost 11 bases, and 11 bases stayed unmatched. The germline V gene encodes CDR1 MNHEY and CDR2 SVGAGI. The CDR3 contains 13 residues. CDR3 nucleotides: TGTGCCAGCAGCTCGTACCATACAGGGGGGGCTTTCTTT. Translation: CASSSYHTGGAFF.

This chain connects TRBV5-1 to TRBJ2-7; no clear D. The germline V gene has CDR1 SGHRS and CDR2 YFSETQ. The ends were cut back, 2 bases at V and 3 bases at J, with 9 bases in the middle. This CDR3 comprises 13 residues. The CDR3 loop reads CASSFDGDYEQYF. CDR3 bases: TGCGCCAGCAGCTTTGACGGCGACTACGAGCAGTACTTC.